This T cell receptor beta chain was identified during a study of blood T cell repertoires in COVID-19. Between the trimmed V and J ends, which lost 1 base and 3 bases, there was a span of 12 bases. CDR1 is SGHTA and CDR2 is FQGNSA in the germline V gene. The CDR3 consists of 15 residues. Clones were read by immunoSEQ multiplex PCR, and TCRdb kept only the in-frame ones, dropping some. The sample lists 200,000 to 250,000 clones; 82% were seen once. The chain employs TRBV7-2 and TRBJ1-2, with D unclear. Specimen: PBMCs or T cells enriched from blood (not recorded which). The source of this sequence is a woman aged 55-70 years who had recovered from COVID-19. The CDR3 DNA reads as TGTGCCAGCAGCTTAGGTCCGGGAATCTACTATGGCTACACCTTC. Amino acids: CASSLGPGIYYGYTF.